The rows below give T cell receptor beta chains drawn from one sample of a study of blood T cell repertoires in COVID-19. Sequenced by immunoSEQ multiplex PCR; TCRdb stores in-frame clones only, minus some. The sample lists 200,000 to 250,000 clones; 70% to 90% were seen once. The sample comprised PBMCs or T cells enriched from blood (not recorded which). These receptors all come from a woman aged 40 to 50 with acute COVID-19. CDR3s include the opening cysteine and the closing phenylalanine or tryptophan. A D gene is named only where the DNA matches it firmly. A clone size is listed for some rows: how often the clone was seen (once, few, many), or a class if it is expanded.

>TRBV19|.|TRBD1|TRBJ2-2
TGTGCCAGTACTGACAGGGCTCCGAACACCGGGGAGCTGTTTTTT
CASTDRAPNTGELFF
>TRBV25-1|once|.|TRBJ1-2
TGTGCCAGCAGTCGTACCGGGGGAGACTATGGCTACACCTTC
CASSRTGGDYGYTF
>TRBV7-9|.|.|TRBJ1-3
TGTGCCAGCAGCCAGACAAGCCCTGGAAACACCATATATTTT
CASSQTSPGNTIYF
>TRBV7-2|.|TRBD1|TRBJ1-2
TGTGCCAGCAGCTTAGTTTCTCAGGGGGGCTATGGCTACACCTTC
CASSLVSQGGYGYTF
>TRBV18|.|.|TRBJ2-3
TGTGCCAGCTCACCACCGGACGGGGCGGGGGCCATAGATACGCAGTATTTT
CASSPPDGAGAIDTQYF
>TRBV7-3|.|TRBD1|TRBJ1-2
TGTGCCAGCAGCCCCATCCCGACAGGGCTTTATGGCTACACCTTC
CASSPIPTGLYGYTF
>TRBV6-5|.|.|TRBJ2-5
TGTGCCAGCACCAGGGGAGAGACCCAGTACTTC
CASTRGETQYF
>TRBV5-6|.|TRBD1|TRBJ1-5
TGTGCCAGCAGCTTAGGGGGACAGGGCAGGAATCAGCCCCAGCATTTT
CASSLGGQGRNQPQHF
>TRBV5-1|.|TRBD1|TRBJ2-1
TGCGCCAGCAGCTTGGTCTTCCAGTCTGGTCTGGGGAGACAGGGGGCGTCTGACAATGAGCAGTTCTTC
CASSLVFQSGLGRQGASDNEQFF
>TRBV2|few|.|TRBJ1-5
TGTGCCAGCAGTGAGCCCAGGAGGAATCAGCCCCAGCATTTT
CASSEPRRNQPQHF
>TRBV9|.|.|TRBJ1-6
TGTGCCAGCAGCGATGGACAAGGCCTGAGTCATTCACCCCTCCACTTT
CASSDGQGLSHSPLHF
>TRBV5-1|.|TRBD1|TRBJ1-4
TGCGCCAGCAGCTTACCGACAGGGGGCCTTGCTAATGAAAAACTGTTTTTT
CASSLPTGGLANEKLFF
>TRBV14|.|.|TRBJ1-1
TGTGCCAGCAGCCCTGGTGTAGGGGAGGGATGGAAAAACACTGAAGCTTTCTTT
CASSPGVGEGWKNTEAFF
>TRBV29-1|.|.|TRBJ2-3
TGCAGCCACACCATTAGCACAGATACGCAGTATTTT
CSHTISTDTQYF
>TRBV18|.|.|TRBJ2-4
TGTGCCAGCTCACCGACAAGCACGGGGGCCAAAAACATTCAGTACTTC
CASSPTSTGAKNIQYF
>TRBV9|.|TRBD1|TRBJ2-2
TGTGCCAGCAGCTATACCGGGACAGGGGGCACCGGGGAGCTGTTTTTT
CASSYTGTGGTGELFF
>TRBV7-9|.|.|TRBJ2-3
TGTGCCAGCAGCTCGGGGGGCCAAACAGATACGCAGTATTTT
CASSSGGQTDTQYF
>TRBV3-1/TRBV3-2|few|.|TRBJ1-5
TGTGCCAGCAGCCAAAACCCCGGGGGCAATCAGCCCCAGCATTTT
CASSQNPGGNQPQHF
>TRBV4-3|.|TRBD1|TRBJ2-7
TGCGCCAGCAGCCAAGAAATGACAGGGAACGAGCAGTACTTC
CASSQEMTGNEQYF
>TRBV19|.|TRBD1|TRBJ2-2
TGTGCCAGTCGACAGGGCCCTCCGAACACCGGGGAGCTGTTTTTT
CASRQGPPNTGELFF
>TRBV11-2|.|TRBD1|TRBJ2-6
TGTGCCAGCAGCTTAGGGACAGGCGGCTCTGGGGCCAACGTCCTGACTTTC
CASSLGTGGSGANVLTF
>TRBV18|.|.|TRBJ2-1
TGTGCCAGCTCACCCAGCAGTGCAGGCCCTTACAATGAGCAGTTCTTC
CASSPSSAGPYNEQFF
>TRBV3-1/TRBV3-2|.|.|TRBJ1-5
TGTGCCAGCAGCCAAGATGGAGGGGTCGGCAATCAGCCCCAGCATTTT
CASSQDGGVGNQPQHF
>TRBV7-2|.|.|TRBJ2-5
TGTGCCAGCAGCTCGGGGCAGGGGCCGGAGACCCAGTACTTC
CASSSGQGPETQYF
>TRBV19|.|.|TRBJ1-1
TGTGCCAGTAGTATTTCCGGGGACACTGAAGCTTTCTTT
CASSISGDTEAFF
>TRBV9|.|.|TRBJ2-7
TGTGCCAGCAGCACCACAGGGAGTGCACACGAGCAGTACTTC
CASSTTGSAHEQYF
>TRBV6-5|.|TRBD1|TRBJ1-2
TGTGCCACACGGGGACAGGGCAACTATGGCTACACCTTC
CATRGQGNYGYTF
>TRBV9|once|TRBD1|TRBJ1-6
TGTGCCAGCAGCGGCGGACAGGGCAATTCACCCCTCCACTTT
CASSGGQGNSPLHF